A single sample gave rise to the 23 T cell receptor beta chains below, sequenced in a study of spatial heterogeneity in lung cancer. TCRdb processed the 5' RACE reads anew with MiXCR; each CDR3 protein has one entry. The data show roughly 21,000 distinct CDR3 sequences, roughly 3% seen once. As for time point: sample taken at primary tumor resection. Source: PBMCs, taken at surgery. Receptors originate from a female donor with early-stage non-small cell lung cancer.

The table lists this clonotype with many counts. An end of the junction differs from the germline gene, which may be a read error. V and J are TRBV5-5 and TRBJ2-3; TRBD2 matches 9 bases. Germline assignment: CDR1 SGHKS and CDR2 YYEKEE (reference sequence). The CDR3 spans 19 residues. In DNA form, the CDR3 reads TGTGCCAGCAGCGGTGAGGGACTAGCTTTTACTTTCGGACGCCAGGACGAAAATTTT. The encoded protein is CASSGEGLAFTFGRQDENF. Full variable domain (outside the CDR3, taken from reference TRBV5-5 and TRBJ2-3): DAGVTQSPTHLIKTRGQQVTLRCSPISGHKSVSWYQQVLGQGPQFIFQYYEKEERGRGNFPDRFSARQFPNYSSELNVNALLLGDSALYLCASSGEGLAFTFGRQDENFGPGTRLTVL.

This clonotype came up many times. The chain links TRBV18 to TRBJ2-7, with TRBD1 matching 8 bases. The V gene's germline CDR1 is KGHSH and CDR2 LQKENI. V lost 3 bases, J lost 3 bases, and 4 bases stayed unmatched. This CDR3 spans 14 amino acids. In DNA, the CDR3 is TGTGCCAGCTCACCGACGACAGGGGACTACGAGCAGTACTTC. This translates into CASSPTTGDYEQYF. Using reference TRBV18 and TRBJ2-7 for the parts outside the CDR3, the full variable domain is NAGVMQNPRHLVRRRGQEARLRCSPMKGHSHVYWYRQLPEEGLKFMVYLQKENIIDESGMPKERFSAEFPKEGPSILRIQQVVRGDSAAYFCASSPTTGDYEQYFGPGTRLTVT.

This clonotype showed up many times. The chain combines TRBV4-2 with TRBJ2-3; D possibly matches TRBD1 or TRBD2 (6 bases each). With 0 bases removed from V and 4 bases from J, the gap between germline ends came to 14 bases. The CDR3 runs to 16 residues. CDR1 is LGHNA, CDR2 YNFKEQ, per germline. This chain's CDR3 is CASSQEWGARSDTQYF. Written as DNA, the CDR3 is TGTGCCAGCAGCCAAGAATGGGGGGCGCGATCAGATACGCAGTATTTT.

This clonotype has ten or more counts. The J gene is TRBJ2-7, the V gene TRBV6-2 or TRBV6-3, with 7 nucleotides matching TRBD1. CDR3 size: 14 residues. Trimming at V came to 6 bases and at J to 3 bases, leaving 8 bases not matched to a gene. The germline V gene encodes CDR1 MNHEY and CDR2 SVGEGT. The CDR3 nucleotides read TGTGCCAGCAGCAACCGGGACAGACTCTACGAGCAGTACTTC. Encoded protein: CASSNRDRLYEQYF.

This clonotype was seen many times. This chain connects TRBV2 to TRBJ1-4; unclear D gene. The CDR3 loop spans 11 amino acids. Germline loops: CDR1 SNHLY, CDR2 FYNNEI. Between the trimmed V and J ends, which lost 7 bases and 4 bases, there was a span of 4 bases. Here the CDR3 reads CASIFNEKLFF. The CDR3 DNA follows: TGTGCCAGCATTTTTAATGAAAAACTGTTTTTT.

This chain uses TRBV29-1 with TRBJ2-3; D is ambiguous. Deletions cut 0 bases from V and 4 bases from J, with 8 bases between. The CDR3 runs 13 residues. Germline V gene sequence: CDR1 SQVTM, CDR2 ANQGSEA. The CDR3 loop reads CSVEEPGPDTQYF. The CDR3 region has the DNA TGCAGCGTTGAAGAGCCCGGGCCAGATACGCAGTATTTT.

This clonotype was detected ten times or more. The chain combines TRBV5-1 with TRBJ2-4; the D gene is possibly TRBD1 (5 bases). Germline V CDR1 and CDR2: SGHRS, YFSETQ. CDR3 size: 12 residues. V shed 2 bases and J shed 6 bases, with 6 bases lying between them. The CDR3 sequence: CASSFTGNIQYF. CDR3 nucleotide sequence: TGCGCCAGCAGCTTTACAGGAAACATTCAGTACTTC. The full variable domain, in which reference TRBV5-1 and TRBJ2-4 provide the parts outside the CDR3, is KAGVTQTPRYLIKTRGQQVTLSCSPISGHRSVSWYQQTPGQGLQFLFEYFSETQRNKGNFPGRFSGRQFSNSRSEMNVSTLELGDSALYLCASSFTGNIQYFGAGTRLSVL.

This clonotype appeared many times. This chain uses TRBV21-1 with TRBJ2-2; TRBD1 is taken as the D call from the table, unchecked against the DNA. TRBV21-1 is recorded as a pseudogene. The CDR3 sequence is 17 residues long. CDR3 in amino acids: CASSKVGTRGNTGELFF. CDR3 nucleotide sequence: TGTGCCAGCAGCAAAGTTGGGACCCGGGGAAACACCGGGGAGCTGTTTTTT.

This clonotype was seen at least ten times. CDR3 bases: TGCGCCAGCAGCCAAGTCGTCGCGGGATTCAACGAGCAGTACTTC. It is translated as CASSQVVAGFNEQYF. V is TRBV4-1 and J is TRBJ2-7; TRBD2 might be the D (6 bases). CDR1 is MGHRA, CDR2 YSYEKL, per germline. CDR3 length: 15 amino acids. V shed 1 base and J shed 5 bases, with 15 bases lying between them.

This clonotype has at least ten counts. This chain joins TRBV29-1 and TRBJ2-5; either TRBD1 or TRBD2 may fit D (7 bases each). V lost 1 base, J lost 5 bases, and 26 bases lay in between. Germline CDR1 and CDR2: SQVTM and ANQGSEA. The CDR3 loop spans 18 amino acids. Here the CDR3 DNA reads TGCAGCGTTGAAGCCCGGTCAGGGGGGGAGGTATTTTTGGAGACCCAGTACTTC. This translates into CSVEARSGGEVFLETQYF.

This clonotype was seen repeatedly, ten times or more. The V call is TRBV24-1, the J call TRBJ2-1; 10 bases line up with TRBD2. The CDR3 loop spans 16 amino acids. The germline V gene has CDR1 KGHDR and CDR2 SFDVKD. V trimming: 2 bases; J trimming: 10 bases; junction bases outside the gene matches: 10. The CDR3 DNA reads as TGTGCCACCAGTGATTCCCGATTTTTAGCGGGAGGAGAGCAGTTCTTC. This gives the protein CATSDSRFLAGGEQFF.

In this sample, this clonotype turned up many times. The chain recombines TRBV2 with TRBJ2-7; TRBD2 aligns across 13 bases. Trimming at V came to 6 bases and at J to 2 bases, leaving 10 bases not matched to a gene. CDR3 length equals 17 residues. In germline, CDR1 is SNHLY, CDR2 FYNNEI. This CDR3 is CASSGLAGALGTYEQYF. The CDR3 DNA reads TGTGCCAGCAGCGGACTAGCGGGAGCCCTGGGGACCTACGAGCAGTACTTC.

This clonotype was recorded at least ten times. CDR3 nucleotides: TGTGCCTCCGGGACGAACTTGAATAGCAATCAGCCCCAGCATTTT. Translation gives CASGTNLNSNQPQHF. The chain is built from TRBV27 and TRBJ1-5; a weak D match, TRBD1 (5 bases). V was shortened by 11 bases and J by 0 bases, with 17 bases between the two germline ends. CDR3 length: 15 residues. The V gene's germline CDR1 is MNHEY and CDR2 SMNVEV (reference sequence).

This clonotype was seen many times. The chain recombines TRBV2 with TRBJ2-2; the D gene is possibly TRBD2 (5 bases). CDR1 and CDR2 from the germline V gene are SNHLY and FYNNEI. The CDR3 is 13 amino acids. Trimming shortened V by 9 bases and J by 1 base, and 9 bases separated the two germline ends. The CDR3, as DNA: TGTGCCAGAGAAGGGAGGAACACCGGGGAGCTGTTTTTT. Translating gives CAREGRNTGELFF. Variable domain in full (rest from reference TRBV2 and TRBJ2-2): EPEVTQTPSHQVTQMGQEVILRCVPISNHLYFYWYRQILGQKVEFLVSFYNNEISEKSEIFDDQFSVERPDGSNFTLKIRSTKLEDSAMYFCAREGRNTGELFFGEGSRLTVL.

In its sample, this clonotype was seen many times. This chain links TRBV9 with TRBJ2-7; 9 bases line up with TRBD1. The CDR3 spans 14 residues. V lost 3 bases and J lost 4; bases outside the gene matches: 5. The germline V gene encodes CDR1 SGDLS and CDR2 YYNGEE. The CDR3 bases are TGTGCCAGCAGCGCAACAGGGGGCTTTTACGAGCAGTACTTC. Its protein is CASSATGGFYEQYF.

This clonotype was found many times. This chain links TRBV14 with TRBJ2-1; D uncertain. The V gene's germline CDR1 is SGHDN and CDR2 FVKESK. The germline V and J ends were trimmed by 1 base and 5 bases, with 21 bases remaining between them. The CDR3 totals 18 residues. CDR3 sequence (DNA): TGTGCCAGCAGCCAAGTTCAGGTTAGCTACTCCCACCACAATGAGCAGTTCTTC. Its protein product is CASSQVQVSYSHHNEQFF.

The CDR3: CASSQRKGASGRSHEQFF. The DNA for the CDR3 is TGTGCCAGCAGCCAAAGGAAAGGGGCTAGCGGGAGGTCGCATGAGCAGTTCTTC. V and J are TRBV14 and TRBJ2-1; 11 nucleotides line up with TRBD2. This CDR3 comprises 18 residues. Germline CDR1 and CDR2: SGHDN and FVKESK. V lost 2 bases to trimming and J lost 8 bases; unmatched junction nucleotides: 14.

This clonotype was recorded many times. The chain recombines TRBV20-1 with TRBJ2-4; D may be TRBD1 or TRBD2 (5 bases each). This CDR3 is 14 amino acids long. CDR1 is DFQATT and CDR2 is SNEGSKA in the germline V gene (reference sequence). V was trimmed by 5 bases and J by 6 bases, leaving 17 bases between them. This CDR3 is CSAPSEGWINIQYF. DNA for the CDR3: TGCAGTGCTCCCTCAGAGGGGTGGATAAACATTCAGTACTTC.

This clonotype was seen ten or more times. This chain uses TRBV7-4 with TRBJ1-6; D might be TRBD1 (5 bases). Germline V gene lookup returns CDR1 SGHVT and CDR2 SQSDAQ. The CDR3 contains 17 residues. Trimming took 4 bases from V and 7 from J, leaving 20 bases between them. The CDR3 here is CASSSIPGHALNSPLHF. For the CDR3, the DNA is TGTGCCAGCAGCTCTATCCCCGGACACGCGTTGAATTCACCCCTCCACTTT.

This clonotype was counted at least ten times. The CDR3 DNA sequence: TGCGCCAGCAGCCAGCTGGGGCTAAGCACAGATACGCAGTATTTT. Its translation is CASSQLGLSTDTQYF. The rearrangement uses TRBV4-1 and TRBJ2-3; D perhaps matches TRBD1 (5 bases). CDR3 length equals 15 residues. Germline-derived CDR1 and CDR2 are MGHRA and YSYEKL. The V and J ends lost 3 bases and 0 bases respectively, with 10 bases between them.

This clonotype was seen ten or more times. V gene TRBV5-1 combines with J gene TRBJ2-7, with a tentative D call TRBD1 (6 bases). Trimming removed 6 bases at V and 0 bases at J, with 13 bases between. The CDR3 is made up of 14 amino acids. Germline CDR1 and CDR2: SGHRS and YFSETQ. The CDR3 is CASKQQGHSYEQYF. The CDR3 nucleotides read TGCGCCAGCAAACAGCAGGGGCACTCCTACGAGCAGTACTTC.

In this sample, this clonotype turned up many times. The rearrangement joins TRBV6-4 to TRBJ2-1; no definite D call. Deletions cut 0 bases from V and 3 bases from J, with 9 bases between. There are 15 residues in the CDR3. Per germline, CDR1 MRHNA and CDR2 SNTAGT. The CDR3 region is CASSDSTQGYNEQFF. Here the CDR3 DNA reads TGTGCCAGCAGTGACTCCACCCAAGGCTACAATGAGCAGTTCTTC.

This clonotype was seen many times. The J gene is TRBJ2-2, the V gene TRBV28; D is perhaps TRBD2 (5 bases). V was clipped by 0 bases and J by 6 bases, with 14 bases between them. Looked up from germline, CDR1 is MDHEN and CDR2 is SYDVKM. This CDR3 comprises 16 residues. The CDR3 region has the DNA TGTGCCAGCAGTTTATGGGGGAGTCGGGGTGCCGGGGAGCTGTTTTTT. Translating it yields CASSLWGSRGAGELFF.